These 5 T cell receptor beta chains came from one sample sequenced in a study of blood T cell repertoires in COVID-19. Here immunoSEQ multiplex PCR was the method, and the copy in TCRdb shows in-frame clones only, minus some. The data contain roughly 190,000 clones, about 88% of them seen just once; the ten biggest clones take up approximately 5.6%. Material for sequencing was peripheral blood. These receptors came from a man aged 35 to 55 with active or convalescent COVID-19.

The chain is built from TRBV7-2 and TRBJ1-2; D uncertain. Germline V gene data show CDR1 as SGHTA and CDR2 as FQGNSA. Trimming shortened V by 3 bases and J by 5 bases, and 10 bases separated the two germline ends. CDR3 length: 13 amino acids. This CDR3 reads CASSLASLYGYTF. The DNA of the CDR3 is TGTGCCAGCAGCTTGGCCTCCCTTTATGGCTACACCTTC.

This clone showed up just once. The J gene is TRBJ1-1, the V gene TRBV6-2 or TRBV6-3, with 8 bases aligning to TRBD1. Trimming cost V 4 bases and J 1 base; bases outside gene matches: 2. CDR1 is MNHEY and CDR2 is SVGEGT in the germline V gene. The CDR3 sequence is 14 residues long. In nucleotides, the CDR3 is TGTGCCAGCAGTTCGGGACAGGCGAACACTGAAGCTTTCTTT. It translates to CASSSGQANTEAFF.

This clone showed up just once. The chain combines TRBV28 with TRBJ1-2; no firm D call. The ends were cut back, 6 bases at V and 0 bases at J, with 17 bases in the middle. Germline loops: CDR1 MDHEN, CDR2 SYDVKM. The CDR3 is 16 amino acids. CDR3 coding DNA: TGTGCCAGCAGATTCCCTGATGGAGAGGCTAACTATGGCTACACCTTC. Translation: CASRFPDGEANYGYTF.

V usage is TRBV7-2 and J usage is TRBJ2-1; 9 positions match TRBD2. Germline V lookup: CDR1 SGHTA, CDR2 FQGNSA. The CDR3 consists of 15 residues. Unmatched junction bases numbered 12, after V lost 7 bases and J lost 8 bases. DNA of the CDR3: TGTGCCAGCAATCTAGCTAGCGGGGAATGGTATGAGCAGTTCTTC. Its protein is CASNLASGEWYEQFF. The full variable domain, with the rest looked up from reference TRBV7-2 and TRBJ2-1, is GAGVSQSPSNKVTEKGKDVELRCDPISGHTALYWYRQSLGQGLEFLIYFQGNSAPDKSGLPSDRFSAERTGGSVSTLTIQRTQQEDSAVYLCASNLASGEWYEQFFGPGTRLTVL.

The CDR3 loop is CASSSLAGGLTDTQYF. CDR3 in DNA: TGTGCCAGCAGCTCCCTAGCGGGGGGGCTCACAGATACGCAGTATTTT. The gene calls are TRBV7-2 and TRBJ2-3; 12 bases match TRBD2. The CDR3 totals 16 residues. Germline CDR1 and CDR2: SGHTA and FQGNSA. V gave up 4 bases and J gave up 2 bases; unmatched junction bases: 4.